Following are 21 T cell receptor beta chains from one sample sequenced in a study of cytomegalovirus exposure and HLA in healthy donors. The PCR contained 60 Vbeta and 13 Jbeta primers. Assay used: immunoSEQ multiplex PCR; TCRdb lists only in-frame clones, some missing. This table holds approximately 93,000 clones, roughly 79% found once. Sequenced input: PBMCs. All receptors derive from a woman aged 40 to 55 in good health and CMV-seronegative.

This clone has only one observation. The chain couples TRBV25-1 to TRBJ2-1; TRBD1 aligns across 9 bases. Trimming cost V 8 bases and J 10 bases; bases outside gene matches: 15. Germline V gene sequence: CDR1 MGHDK, CDR2 SYGVNS. The length of the CDR3 is 15 residues. The chain's CDR3 is CASSLRDRDFGEQFF. CDR3 sequence (DNA): TGTGCCAGCTCCCTACGGGACAGGGATTTCGGCGAGCAGTTCTTC.

This clone showed up just a few times. The chain links TRBV6-1 to TRBJ2-5, with 7 bases matching TRBD2. The CDR3 runs 14 residues. The V segment lost 6 bases and the J segment 2 bases; nucleotides outside the gene matches: 6. Germline CDR1 reads MNHNS; CDR2 reads SASEGT. The CDR3 sequence is CASSNLAVQETQYF. The CDR3 bases are TGTGCCAGCAGCAACCTAGCGGTTCAAGAGACCCAGTACTTC.

This clone was seen a handful of times. The chain links TRBV6-6 to TRBJ2-7, with D possibly TRBD1 on 6 matching bases. V lost 0 bases and J 4 bases, leaving 16 bases between the germline ends. The CDR3 is made up of 16 amino acids. Per the germline V gene, CDR1 is MNHNY and CDR2 is SVGAGI (reference sequence). DNA for the CDR3: TGTGCCAGCAGTTACTCGACTCCAGAGACAGGATACGAGCAGTACTTC. Translating gives CASSYSTPETGYEQYF.

Here the CDR3 reads CASSLEGAYEQYF. The CDR3 DNA reads as TGTGCCAGCAGCTTAGAGGGAGCCTACGAGCAGTACTTC. The chain carries TRBV7-6 and TRBJ2-7, with D perhaps TRBD2 (5 bases). The CDR3 length is 13 residues. V was pared by 1 base and J by 2 bases, with 6 bases between. CDR1 is SGHVS, CDR2 FNYEAQ, per germline.

V is TRBV6-6 and J is TRBJ1-1, with D possibly being TRBD1 (5 bases). The V end was cut by 6 bases, the J end by 4 bases, with 18 bases between. The CDR3 contains 15 residues. Germline V gene sequence: CDR1 MNHNY, CDR2 SVGAGI (reference sequence). The CDR3 nucleotides read TGTGCCAGCAGCACCTCGGGGGTCGGGGTCACTGAAGCTTTCTTT. Translated: CASSTSGVGVTEAFF.

The genes are TRBV9 and TRBJ2-7; 7 nucleotides match TRBD1. This CDR3 has 15 amino acids. CDR1 SGDLS and CDR2 YYNGEE come from the germline V gene. The ends lost 0 bases at V and 0 bases at J; junction bases unmatched: 3. CDR3 in DNA: TGTGCCAGCAGCGTAGCAGGACAGGCCTCCTACGAGCAGTACTTC. It specifies CASSVAGQASYEQYF. Variable domain in full (rest from reference TRBV9 and TRBJ2-7): DSGVTQTPKHLITATGQRVTLRCSPRSGDLSVYWYQQSLDQGLQFLIQYYNGEERAKGNILERFSAQQFPDLHSELNLSSLELGDSALYFCASSVAGQASYEQYFGPGTRLTVT.

The chain recombines TRBV30 with TRBJ2-3, with 9 nucleotides matching TRBD2. V lost 1 base and J lost 6; bases outside the gene matches: 14. This CDR3 has 17 residues. Germline V CDR1 and CDR2: GTSNPN, SVGIG (reference sequence). CDR3 sequence reads: CAWSGSLRGGLGDTQYF. The CDR3 nucleotides are TGTGCCTGGAGTGGCTCCTTGCGGGGGGGCCTGGGGGATACGCAGTATTTT.

The chain recombines TRBV6-1 with TRBJ1-1; the D is unclear. V shed 4 bases and J shed 4 bases, with 7 bases lying between them. Germline CDR1 MNHNS, CDR2 SASEGT. CDR3 size: 12 residues. The chain's CDR3 is CASSASATEAFF. CDR3 nucleotides: TGTGCCAGCAGTGCGAGTGCCACTGAAGCTTTCTTT.

This chain joins TRBV29-1 and TRBJ1-1; TRBD1 is a possible D gene (6 bases). Per the germline V gene, CDR1 is SQVTM and CDR2 is ANQGSEA. V was trimmed by 6 bases and J by 5 bases, leaving 10 bases between them. The CDR3 is 11 residues long. The chain's CDR3 is CSVAGTTEAFF. The CDR3 region has the DNA TGCAGCGTGGCAGGGACAACTGAAGCTTTCTTT.

The count of this clone is one. The V call is TRBV9, the J call TRBJ2-3; TRBD2 aligns across 10 bases. CDR3 size: 18 residues. Germline V lookup: CDR1 SGDLS, CDR2 YYNGEE. J lost 4 bases, V lost 4 bases, and 15 bases had no gene match. DNA for the CDR3: TGTGCCAGCAGCCGCAACCTCCTAGCGGGGGCCCACCCAGATACGCAGTATTTT. This sequence encodes CASSRNLLAGAHPDTQYF. Full variable domain (rest looked up from reference TRBV9 and TRBJ2-3): DSGVTQTPKHLITATGQRVTLRCSPRSGDLSVYWYQQSLDQGLQFLIQYYNGEERAKGNILERFSAQQFPDLHSELNLSSLELGDSALYFCASSRNLLAGAHPDTQYFGPGTRLTVL.

The rearrangement uses TRBV4-1 and TRBJ2-4; a weak D match, TRBD2 (6 bases). Germline V CDR1 and CDR2: MGHRA, YSYEKL. The CDR3 extends over 14 amino acids. The V and J ends lost 1 base and 8 bases respectively, with 12 bases between them. Here the CDR3 DNA reads TGCGCCAGCAGCCAAGTGGAGGGGATAGACATTCAGTACTTC. Translation: CASSQVEGIDIQYF.

V and J are TRBV6-5 and TRBJ2-1, with a weak D call TRBD1 (6 bases). Germline lookup yields CDR1 MNHEY and CDR2 SVGAGI. The CDR3 is made up of 14 amino acids. V was trimmed by 6 bases and J by 9 bases, leaving 18 bases between them. The chain's CDR3 is CASSEPPGAGEQFF. The CDR3, as DNA: TGTGCCAGCAGCGAGCCGCCAGGGGCCGGTGAGCAGTTCTTC.

This clone was counted a few times. V usage is TRBV30 and J usage is TRBJ1-1, with 10 bases fitting TRBD1. The germline gives CDR1 GTSNPN, CDR2 SVGIG (reference sequence). V trimming: 2 bases; J trimming: 7 bases; junction bases outside the gene matches: 10. The CDR3 spans 15 residues. CDR3 bases: TGTGCCTGGAGTCCATCGACAGGGGGCTTTAATGAAGCTTTCTTT. Its translation is CAWSPSTGGFNEAFF.

This chain links TRBV28 with TRBJ2-3; D perhaps matches TRBD1 (6 bases). V was shortened by 6 bases and J by 8 bases, with 24 bases between the two germline ends. The CDR3 sequence is 16 residues long. Germline CDR1 MDHEN, CDR2 SYDVKM. Here the CDR3 reads CASRTQGPSTYGTQYF. CDR3 nucleotide sequence: TGTGCCAGCAGAACACAGGGCCCTTCAACTTACGGTACGCAGTATTTT.

The chain combines TRBV14 with TRBJ2-2; TRBD1 matches at 10 bases. Germline V gene sequence: CDR1 SGHDN, CDR2 FVKESK. The CDR3 sequence is 16 residues long. The V and J ends lost 6 bases and 4 bases, in that order; junction bases with no gene match: 8. The DNA for the CDR3 is TGTGCCAGCAGTCTCTGGACAGGGGGTACCACCGGGGAGCTGTTTTTT. It yields the protein CASSLWTGGTTGELFF.

V usage is TRBV15 and J usage is TRBJ1-6; D ambiguous. The CDR3 has 15 residues. The ends were cut back, 0 bases at V and 6 bases at J, with 9 bases in the middle. CDR1 and CDR2 (germline): LNHNV, YYDKDF (reference sequence). CDR3 region: CATSREGGINSPLHF. For the CDR3, the DNA is TGTGCCACCAGCAGAGAGGGAGGGATTAATTCACCCCTCCACTTT.

This chain uses TRBV30 with TRBJ1-3, with D unresolved. CDR3 length: 15 residues. Trimming removed 2 bases at V and 2 bases at J, with 13 bases between. Germline CDR1 is GTSNPN and CDR2 is SVGIG (reference sequence). CDR3 residues: CAWSNPGWPGNTIYF. For the CDR3, the DNA is TGTGCCTGGAGTAACCCCGGGTGGCCTGGAAACACCATATATTTT.

This clone was picked up one time. The chain is built from TRBV2 and TRBJ1-5; 9 bases fit TRBD1. The CDR3 consists of 13 residues. The J segment lost 7 bases and the V segment lost 8 bases, leaving 6 bases of the junction unmatched. CDR1 is SNHLY, CDR2 FYNNEI, per germline. The CDR3 is CASSRTGDQPQHF. Written as DNA, the CDR3 is TGTGCCAGCTCTCGGACAGGGGACCAGCCCCAGCATTTT.

The chain joins TRBV9 to TRBJ1-5; no clear D. CDR3 length: 16 residues. Germline CDR1 and CDR2: SGDLS and YYNGEE. Trimming pared 4 bases from V and 3 bases from J, leaving 17 bases between. This CDR3 reads CASSPLSYPHNQPQHF. CDR3 bases: TGTGCCAGCAGCCCACTGAGTTACCCCCACAATCAGCCCCAGCATTTT.

V gene TRBV18 combines with J gene TRBJ1-5, with a possible D match to TRBD1 (5 bases). Per the germline V gene, CDR1 is KGHSH and CDR2 is LQKENI. V was shortened by 3 bases and J by 0 bases, with 9 bases between the two germline ends. The length of the CDR3 is 15 residues. The CDR3 reads CASSPGADSNQPQHF. CDR3 DNA sequence: TGTGCCAGCTCACCTGGGGCAGATAGCAATCAGCCCCAGCATTTT.

V usage is TRBV27 and J usage is TRBJ2-7; 12 bases fit TRBD2. This CDR3 spans 13 amino acids. The germline CDR1 and CDR2 sequences are MNHEY and SMNVEV (reference sequence). After removal of 6 bases from V and 6 bases from J, the junction contained 3 bases not matched to a gene. DNA of the CDR3: TGTGCCAGCAGACTAGCGGGGGGTTGCGAGCAGTACTTC. Its translation is CASRLAGGCEQYF.